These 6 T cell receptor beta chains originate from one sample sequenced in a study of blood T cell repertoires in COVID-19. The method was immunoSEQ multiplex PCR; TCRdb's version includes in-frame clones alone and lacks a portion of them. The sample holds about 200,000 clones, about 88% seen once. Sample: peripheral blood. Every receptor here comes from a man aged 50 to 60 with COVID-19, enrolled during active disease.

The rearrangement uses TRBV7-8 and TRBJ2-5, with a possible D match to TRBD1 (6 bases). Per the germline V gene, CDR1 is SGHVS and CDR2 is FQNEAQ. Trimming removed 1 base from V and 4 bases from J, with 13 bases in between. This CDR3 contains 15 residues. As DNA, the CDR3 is TGTGCCAGCAGCTTAGGGGTAACAGGGCGAGAGACCCAGTACTTC. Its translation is CASSLGVTGRETQYF.

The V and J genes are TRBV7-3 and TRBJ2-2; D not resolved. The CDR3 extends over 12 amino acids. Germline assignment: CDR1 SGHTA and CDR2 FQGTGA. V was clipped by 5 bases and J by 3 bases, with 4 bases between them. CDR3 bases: TGTGCCAGCAGCCCCTACACCGGGGAGCTGTTTTTT. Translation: CASSPYTGELFF.

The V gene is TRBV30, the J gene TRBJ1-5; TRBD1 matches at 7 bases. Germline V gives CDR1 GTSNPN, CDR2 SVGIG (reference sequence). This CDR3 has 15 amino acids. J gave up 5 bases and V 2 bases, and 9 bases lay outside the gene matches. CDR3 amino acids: CAWSYVGQAHQPQHF. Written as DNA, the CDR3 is TGTGCCTGGAGTTATGTTGGACAGGCCCATCAGCCCCAGCATTTT. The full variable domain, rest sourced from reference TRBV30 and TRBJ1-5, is SQTIHQWPATLVQPVGSPLSLECTVEGTSNPNLYWYRQAAGRGLQLLFYSVGIGQISSEVPQNLSASRPQDRQFILSSKKLLLSDSGFYLCAWSYVGQAHQPQHFGDGTRLSIL.

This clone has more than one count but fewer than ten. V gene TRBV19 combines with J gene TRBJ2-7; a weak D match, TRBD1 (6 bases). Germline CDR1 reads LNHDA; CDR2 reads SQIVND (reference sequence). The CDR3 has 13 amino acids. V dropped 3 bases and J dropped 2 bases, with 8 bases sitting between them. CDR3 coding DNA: TGTGCCAGTAGTATGGGACATACCTACGAGCAGTACTTC. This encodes CASSMGHTYEQYF.

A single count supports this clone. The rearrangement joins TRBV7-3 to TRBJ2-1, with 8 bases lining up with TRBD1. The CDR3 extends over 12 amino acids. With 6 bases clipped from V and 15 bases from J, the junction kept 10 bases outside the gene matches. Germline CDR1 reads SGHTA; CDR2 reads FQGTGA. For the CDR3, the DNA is TGTGCCAGCAGTTCCACAGGGGGGATGGTGTTCTTC. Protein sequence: CASSSTGGMVFF.

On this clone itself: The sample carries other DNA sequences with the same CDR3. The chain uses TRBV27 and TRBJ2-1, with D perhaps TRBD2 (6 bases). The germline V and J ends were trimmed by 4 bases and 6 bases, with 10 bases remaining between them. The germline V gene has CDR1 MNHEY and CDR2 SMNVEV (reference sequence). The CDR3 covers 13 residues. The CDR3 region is CASSSGLGNEQFF. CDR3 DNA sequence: TGTGCCAGCAGTTCGGGACTCGGCAATGAGCAGTTCTTC.